This T cell receptor beta chain was identified during a study of blood T cell repertoires in COVID-19. The overall study: Spain, Italy and the United States supplied samples that represented acute and convalescent COVID-19. PBMCs, B-cell-depleted T cells, or T cells were the source of the cDNA or gDNA that made up the material.

Only in-frame clones appear in the TCRdb table, and some are missing; sequencing was by immunoSEQ multiplex PCR. The sample shows more than 200,000 clones, about nine tenths of them seen only once. The CDR3 extends over 13 amino acids. After removal of 1 base from V and 10 bases from J, the junction contained 4 bases not matched to a gene. The germline V gene encodes CDR1 MNHEY and CDR2 SMNVEV (reference sequence). This clone came up once. The V call is TRBV27, the J call TRBJ2-1; 7 bases agree with TRBD2. The sample taken for sequencing was peripheral blood. The TCR comes from a man in his forties with acute or convalescent COVID-19. The CDR3 loop reads CASSLFRGLEQFF. The CDR3 DNA follows: TGTGCCAGCAGTTTATTTCGGGGACTAGAGCAGTTCTTC.